The 18 T cell receptor beta chains below all came from one sample that was sequenced in a study of T cell responses to AZD1222 COVID-19 vaccine. Using immunoSEQ multiplex PCR, the repertoire was profiled, and TCRdb retains in-frame clones only, with some absent. The sample consists of roughly 190,000 clones, 90% to 95% of them appearing once. This specimen was peripheral blood, taken 28 days after the second dose of the MenACWY control vaccine. The receptors originated from an adult who received the MenACWY meningococcal vaccine as a control.

The chain recombines TRBV3-1 (or the pseudogene TRBV3-2) with TRBJ2-5; the match to TRBD1 covers 10 bases. From germline, CDR1 is LGHDT and CDR2 YNNKEL (reference sequence). This CDR3 contains 16 residues. J gave up 0 bases and V 2 bases, and 3 bases lay outside the gene matches. This CDR3 reads CASSQWTGGNQETQYF. The CDR3 bases are TGTGCCAGCAGCCAATGGACAGGGGGGAACCAAGAGACCCAGTACTTC.

V and J are TRBV7-9 and TRBJ2-7; D perhaps matches TRBD2 (5 bases). The CDR3 spans 14 residues. With 3 bases removed from V and 2 bases from J, the gap between germline ends came to 11 bases. Germline V gene data show CDR1 as SEHNR and CDR2 as FQNEAQ (reference sequence). CDR3 DNA: TGTGCCAGCAGCTTTCGGGATTTTACCTACGAGCAGTACTTC. Its translation: CASSFRDFTYEQYF.

To note about this clone: The same CDR3 is also encoded by other DNA sequences in this sample. The chain is built from TRBV6-2 or TRBV6-3 and TRBJ1-1, with unresolved D. Germline V gene lookup returns CDR1 MNHEY and CDR2 SVGEGT. Trimming cost V 0 bases and J 0 bases, with 8 bases left between them. This CDR3 has 15 residues. The CDR3 region is CASSYSPGMNTEAFF. CDR3 bases: TGTGCCAGCAGTTACTCGCCGGGTATGAACACTGAAGCTTTCTTT.

The rearrangement links TRBV18 to TRBJ1-2; perhaps TRBD1 as D (5 bases). The CDR3 is made up of 16 amino acids. V was pared by 5 bases and J by 0 bases, with 16 bases between. CDR1 and CDR2 from the germline V gene are KGHSH and LQKENI. CDR3 nucleotides: TGTGCCAGCTCAAGACAGACCCCAAAAGCTAACTATGGCTACACCTTC. Translating gives CASSRQTPKANYGYTF.

The chain links TRBV14 to TRBJ1-2; D not resolved. CDR1 and CDR2 (germline): SGHDN, FVKESK. This CDR3 region has 15 residues. Deletions cut 1 base from V and 2 bases from J, with 11 bases between. The CDR3 region has the DNA TGTGCCAGCAGCCAAGGTCCGGAGAGAAACTATGGCTACACCTTC. Its protein product is CASSQGPERNYGYTF.

The V call is TRBV30, the J call TRBJ2-1; 8 positions match TRBD2. Per the germline V gene, CDR1 is GTSNPN and CDR2 is SVGIG (reference sequence). This CDR3 comprises 11 residues. With V trimmed by 0 bases and J by 15 bases, 4 bases remained unmatched. CDR3 nucleotides: TGTGCCTGGAGTGTAGGCGGGGGGCTGTTCTTC. It yields the protein CAWSVGGGLFF.

This chain joins TRBV28 and TRBJ2-6; D is perhaps TRBD1 (5 bases). This CDR3 is built from 16 residues. CDR1 and CDR2 from the germline V gene are MDHEN and SYDVKM. The V and J ends lost 5 bases and 0 bases respectively, with 11 bases between them. Here the CDR3 DNA reads TGTGCCAGCAGTCCGTCGACAGCCTCTGGGGCCAACGTCCTGACTTTC. Protein: CASSPSTASGANVLTF.

This chain joins TRBV19 and TRBJ2-1; no clear D gene. The CDR3 is 11 residues long. Germline values: CDR1 LNHDA, CDR2 SQIVND (reference sequence). V lost 5 bases to trimming and J lost 12 bases, with 11 bases between them. Here the CDR3 reads CASSFARSQFF. In DNA form, the CDR3 reads TGTGCCAGTAGTTTCGCGAGATCGCAGTTCTTC.

CDR3 coding DNA: TGTGCCAGCAGCTCGGGGTTCCAGGGGTTCCAAGAGACCCAGTACTTC. Amino acids: CASSSGFQGFQETQYF. The chain couples TRBV11-2 to TRBJ2-5, with a tentative D call TRBD1 (6 bases). The CDR3 loop spans 16 amino acids. V dropped 4 bases and J dropped 1 base, with 16 bases sitting between them. Germline CDR1 and CDR2: SGHAT and FQNNGV.

The CDR3: CASSRGQPNYGYTF. The CDR3 DNA reads as TGTGCCAGCAGCCGGGGACAGCCCAACTATGGCTACACCTTC. This chain links TRBV5-6 with TRBJ1-2; 7 bases are shared with TRBD1. The ends lost 4 bases at V and 2 bases at J; junction bases unmatched: 5. The CDR3 loop spans 14 amino acids. Germline values: CDR1 SGHDT, CDR2 YYEEEE.

This sequence joins TRBV11-2 and TRBJ2-1, with 11 bases matching TRBD2. Unmatched junction bases numbered 7, after V lost 2 bases and J lost 4 bases. CDR1 and CDR2 from the germline V gene are SGHAT and FQNNGV. The CDR3 length is 17 residues. CDR3 bases: TGTGCCAGCAGCTTATACTCCGGGACTAGCGGATACAATGAGCAGTTCTTC. Translating it yields CASSLYSGTSGYNEQFF. The full variable domain, completed using reference TRBV11-2 and TRBJ2-1, is EAGVAQSPRYKIIEKRQSVAFWCNPISGHATLYWYQQILGQGPKLLIQFQNNGVVDDSQLPKDRFSAERLKGVDSTLKIQPAKLEDSAVYLCASSLYSGTSGYNEQFFGPGTRLTVL.

The rearrangement joins TRBV18 to TRBJ1-1; 7 bases line up with TRBD1. The CDR3 runs 15 residues. Germline V lookup: CDR1 KGHSH, CDR2 LQKENI. The ends lost 3 bases at V and 11 bases at J; junction bases unmatched: 15. The CDR3 bases are TGTGCCAGCTCACCGGCAGGGGGGAATCGATTCGACGCTTTCTTT. This encodes CASSPAGGNRFDAFF.

The chain employs TRBV28 and TRBJ1-3; tentatively, D is TRBD1 (5 bases). V was shortened by 1 base and J by 0 bases, with 13 bases between the two germline ends. Germline V gene sequence: CDR1 MDHEN, CDR2 SYDVKM. CDR3 length: 17 amino acids. Written as DNA, the CDR3 is TGTGCCAGCAGTTTATTCCGCGGGGACGCCTCTGGAAACACCATATATTTT. It specifies CASSLFRGDASGNTIYF.

V is TRBV19 and J is TRBJ2-2, with TRBD2 matching over 12 bases. The germline V gene has CDR1 LNHDA and CDR2 SQIVND (reference sequence). V trimming: 4 bases; J trimming: 7 bases; junction bases outside the gene matches: 7. The CDR3 runs to 16 residues. CDR3 region: CASSTLLAGGFGELFF. In nucleotides, the CDR3 is TGTGCCAGTAGTACCCTTCTAGCGGGAGGGTTCGGGGAGCTGTTTTTT.

The chain couples TRBV28 to TRBJ2-7; perhaps TRBD2 as D (5 bases). CDR1 is MDHEN, CDR2 SYDVKM, per germline. Trimming stripped 2 bases from V and 0 bases from J, with 14 bases between. The CDR3 loop spans 16 amino acids. CDR3 nucleotide sequence: TGTGCCAGCAGTTTAAACCCAGAGCGGCCCTCCTACGAGCAGTACTTC. It specifies CASSLNPERPSYEQYF. Together with reference TRBV28 and TRBJ2-7, the CDR3 gives the full variable domain: DVKVTQSSRYLVKRTGEKVFLECVQDMDHENMFWYRQDPGLGLRLIYFSYDVKMKEKGDIPEGYSVSREKKERFSLILESASTNQTSMYLCASSLNPERPSYEQYFGPGTRLTVT.

The rearrangement joins TRBV5-6 to TRBJ1-5; D perhaps matches TRBD1 (5 bases). Trimming shortened V by 0 bases and J by 3 bases, and 10 bases separated the two germline ends. Germline V gene data show CDR1 as SGHDT and CDR2 as YYEEEE. This CDR3 is 15 amino acids long. CDR3 nucleotides: TGTGCCAGCAGCTTGGGGGACGGGATCAATCAGCCCCAGCATTTT. Amino acids: CASSLGDGINQPQHF.

The rearrangement links TRBV5-1 to TRBJ2-5; TRBD2 matches at 13 bases. V was clipped by 3 bases and J by 12 bases; unmatched bases: 11. CDR1 SGHRS and CDR2 YFSETQ come from the germline V gene. The length of the CDR3 is 15 residues. In DNA, the CDR3 is TGCGCCAGCAGCTGGACCGGGACTAGCGGGGACGGGGAGTACTTC. This gives the protein CASSWTGTSGDGEYF.

This clone came up once. The genes are TRBV6-5 and TRBJ2-3; 9 bases are shared with TRBD2. The germline CDR1 and CDR2 sequences are MNHEY and SVGAGI. This CDR3 has 15 amino acids. The J segment lost 0 bases and the V segment lost 7 bases, leaving 5 bases of the junction unmatched. This chain's CDR3 is CASKRLAASTDTQYF. The DNA of the CDR3 is TGTGCCAGCAAGCGACTAGCGGCTAGCACAGATACGCAGTATTTT.